This TCR beta chain is drawn from a study of patients and donors after allogeneic stem cell transplantation. Each CDR3 protein gets one entry after TCRdb re-called the RT-PCR reads with MiXCR. In the table there are about 160,000 distinct CDR3 sequences, 24% of which are singletons. The CDR3 has 11 amino acids. Trimming left V 8 bases short and J 3 bases short, with 8 bases between. Germline V gene sequence: CDR1 MNHEY, CDR2 SVGEGT. This TCR came from a human donor who was either an allogeneic HSCT recipient or a stem cell or donor lymphocyte infusion donor (not recorded which). It is not recorded whose cells these are; they may come from a transplant donor. Material for sequencing was blood, either unsorted or a sorted T cell fraction (not recorded which). The V and J genes are TRBV6-2 or TRBV6-3 and TRBJ2-7; D is undetermined. CDR3 residues: CASHSDYEQYF. For the CDR3, the DNA is TGTGCCAGCCATTCGGACTACGAGCAGTACTTC.